What follows are 24 T cell receptor beta chains derived from one specimen sequenced in a study of T cells after yellow fever vaccination. Via MiXCR, TCRdb re-called the 5' RACE reads, giving one row per CDR3 protein. Altogether some 600,000 distinct CDR3 sequences are present, around an eighth being singletons, with the ten largest covering around 14%. Source: PBMCs, taken on the day of the yellow fever booster vaccination. The receptors were sampled from a man younger than 40 who received the YFV17D yellow fever vaccine.

This clonotype was detected a few times. The V call is TRBV27, the J call TRBJ2-7; the match to TRBD2 covers 10 bases. V was clipped by 10 bases and J by 0 bases; unmatched bases: 9. Germline V gene data show CDR1 as MNHEY and CDR2 as SMNVEV (reference sequence). The CDR3 extends over 15 amino acids. CDR3 loop: CATRAAGGPSYEQYF. In DNA form, the CDR3 reads TGTGCCACCCGGGCAGCGGGAGGGCCCTCCTACGAGCAGTACTTC.

This clonotype has more than one count but fewer than ten. Here the CDR3 DNA reads TGCAGCGTTGATGGTAGCGGTCTGGAGATCGCAGATACGCAGTATTTT. Translated, it gives CSVDGSGLEIADTQYF. The V call is TRBV29-1, the J call TRBJ2-3; tentative D call: TRBD2 (6 bases). Germline CDR1 is SQVTM and CDR2 is ANQGSEA. The CDR3 totals 16 residues. The ends were cut back, 3 bases at V and 4 bases at J, with 20 bases in the middle.

In its sample, this clonotype was seen a few times. CDR3 sequence (DNA): TGTGCCAGCAGTTTAGCAGAAAACATTCAGTACTTC. This sequence encodes CASSLAENIQYF. V usage is TRBV12-3 or TRBV12-4 and J usage is TRBJ2-4; D gene unclear. The CDR3 has 12 amino acids. The V and J ends lost 0 bases and 5 bases respectively, with 2 bases between them.

The gene calls are TRBV29-1 and TRBJ2-1; D gene uncertain. V lost 4 bases and J lost 6, with 16 bases in between. The CDR3 is made up of 14 amino acids. Germline CDR1 SQVTM, CDR2 ANQGSEA. In DNA form, the CDR3 reads TGCAGCGTTGGGGCCCCTGGCCACAGCAATGAGCAGTTCTTC. It translates to CSVGAPGHSNEQFF.

This chain links TRBV5-4 with TRBJ2-1, with 7 bases that match TRBD2. Trimming took 2 bases from V and 0 from J; bases not matched to a gene: 5. Germline V lookup: CDR1 SGHNT, CDR2 YYREEE (reference sequence). The CDR3 spans 16 residues. The CDR3 DNA follows: TGTGCCAGCAGCTTTATGAGCGGGAACTCCTACAATGAGCAGTTCTTC. Protein product: CASSFMSGNSYNEQFF.

This clonotype has a single count. This sequence joins TRBV28 and TRBJ2-3; 7 bases map to TRBD2. J was trimmed by 4 bases and V by 7 bases; bases with no gene match: 17. The V gene's germline CDR1 is MDHEN and CDR2 SYDVKM. The CDR3 spans 17 residues. The CDR3 sequence is CASTIGAGRILSDTQYF. The DNA for the CDR3 is TGTGCCAGCACCATAGGAGCGGGGAGAATCTTATCAGATACGCAGTATTTT.

This clonotype appeared many times. V gene TRBV5-1 combines with J gene TRBJ2-2; D may be TRBD2 (5 bases). V was clipped by 0 bases and J by 1 base, with 7 bases between them. The CDR3 is 15 residues long. CDR1 is SGHRS, CDR2 YFSETQ, per germline. In DNA form, the CDR3 reads TGCGCCAGCAGCTTGGGAGGAGGGAACACCGGGGAGCTGTTTTTT. Translating it yields CASSLGGGNTGELFF. Supplemented by reference TRBV5-1 and TRBJ2-2, the full variable domain reads KAGVTQTPRYLIKTRGQQVTLSCSPISGHRSVSWYQQTPGQGLQFLFEYFSETQRNKGNFPGRFSGRQFSNSRSEMNVSTLELGDSALYLCASSLGGGNTGELFFGEGSRLTVL.

In this sample, this clonotype turned up many times. A read error may account for a junction end that differs from germline. The V and J genes are TRBV6-5 and TRBJ2-1; 9 bases are shared with TRBD1. CDR1 is MNHEY, CDR2 SVGAGI, per germline. The CDR3 spans 15 residues. CDR3 region: CASRYSGQGLNEQFF. CDR3 sequence (DNA): TGTGCCAGCAGGTACTCGGGACAGGGCCTCAATGAGCAGTTCTTC.

This clonotype was seen only a few times. V usage is TRBV6-5 and J usage is TRBJ2-1; TRBD1 is a possible D gene (6 bases). With 5 bases removed from V and 9 bases from J, the gap between germline ends came to 26 bases. Germline V gene sequence: CDR1 MNHEY, CDR2 SVGAGI. This CDR3 contains 17 residues. For the CDR3, the DNA is TGTGCCAGCAGTATACCAAGCCAGGGGTCCTACAATGTTGAGCAGTTCTTC. This gives the protein CASSIPSQGSYNVEQFF.

This clonotype turned up a few times. The chain couples TRBV7-3 to TRBJ2-3; D gene ambiguous. Trimming removed 6 bases at V and 1 base at J, with 20 bases between. The CDR3 spans 17 residues. Germline CDR1 reads SGHTA; CDR2 reads FQGTGA. CDR3 nucleotides: TGTGCCAGCAGTTCCCATGGGCTAGACGGTGGCACAGATACGCAGTATTTT. Translated, it gives CASSSHGLDGGTDTQYF.

There are a few counts of this clonotype. The chain employs TRBV6-1 and TRBJ2-1; 14 bases agree with TRBD2. The V and J ends lost 6 bases and 2 bases, in that order; junction bases with no gene match: 6. The CDR3 is 17 residues long. Per the germline V gene, CDR1 is MNHNS and CDR2 is SASEGT. The CDR3 coding sequence is TGTGCCAGCAGAAGACTAGCGGGAGGGCTAACCTACAATGAGCAGTTCTTC. It codes for CASRRLAGGLTYNEQFF.

This chain joins TRBV20-1 and TRBJ1-5; D perhaps matches TRBD1 (5 bases). This CDR3 region has 12 residues. Trimming pared 3 bases from V and 6 bases from J, leaving 9 bases between. The germline V gene encodes CDR1 DFQATT and CDR2 SNEGSKA (reference sequence). This chain's CDR3 is CSASRGGQPQHF. In DNA form, the CDR3 reads TGCAGTGCTAGTAGGGGTGGTCAGCCCCAGCATTTT.

In its sample, this clonotype was seen a few times. The chain has TRBV20-1 and TRBJ2-1, with D tentatively TRBD2 (6 bases). There are 15 residues in the CDR3. Germline-derived CDR1 and CDR2 are DFQATT and SNEGSKA (reference sequence). V shed 6 bases and J shed 0 bases, with 15 bases lying between them. CDR3 amino acids: CSALSGSSSYNEQFF. CDR3 DNA sequence: TGCAGTGCGCTTAGCGGTTCAAGCTCCTACAATGAGCAGTTCTTC.

This sequence joins TRBV12-3 or TRBV12-4 and TRBJ2-2; 7 nucleotides align to TRBD2. The CDR3 spans 12 residues. Losses at the gene ends were 9 bases for V and 6 bases for J; bases not matched to a gene: 4. The CDR3 loop reads CASTSEAGELFF. CDR3 in DNA: TGTGCCAGTACTAGCGAGGCCGGGGAGCTGTTTTTT.

This clonotype was seen a few times. This rearrangement joins TRBV7-2 to TRBJ1-6; D might be TRBD1 (5 bases). V lost 5 bases to trimming and J lost 9 bases, with 17 bases between them. This CDR3 comprises 15 residues. Germline V gene lookup returns CDR1 SGHTA and CDR2 FQGNSA. The CDR3 loop reads CASSPAGTTGSPLHF. In DNA, the CDR3 is TGTGCCAGCAGCCCTGCCGGGACCACGGGTTCACCCCTCCACTTT.

A word on this clonotype: One end of the junction is discordant with germline, which a read error may explain. This chain uses TRBV5-6 with TRBJ2-1; D remains unclear. CDR1 and CDR2 from the germline V gene are SGHDT and YYEEEE. This CDR3 region has 11 residues. The CDR3 loop is CASSLESEEFF. The CDR3 DNA reads as TGTGCCAGCAGCTTGGAGTCTGAGGAGTTCTTC.

The genes are TRBV5-1 and TRBJ2-1, with TRBD2 as a possible D gene (5 bases). CDR1 is SGHRS and CDR2 is YFSETQ in the germline V gene. The V end was cut by 0 bases, the J end by 2 bases, with 9 bases between. The CDR3 length is 15 residues. The CDR3 sequence: CASSLAALAYNEQFF. The CDR3 bases are TGCGCCAGCAGCTTGGCCGCACTAGCCTACAATGAGCAGTTCTTC.

The chain combines TRBV4-3 with TRBJ2-7; D unresolved. The CDR3 sequence is 15 residues long. CDR1 and CDR2 (germline): LGHNA, YSLEER. Trimming left V 4 bases short and J 3 bases short, with 16 bases between. The DNA for the CDR3 is TGCGCCAGCAGCCTTAATGTCGGTGGGTTCTACGAGCAGTACTTC. Its protein product is CASSLNVGGFYEQYF.

This clonotype was recorded a few times. The V gene is TRBV29-1, the J gene TRBJ1-2; D uncertain. CDR1 and CDR2 (germline): SQVTM, ANQGSEA. Trimming took 0 bases from V and 6 from J, leaving 11 bases between them. This CDR3 is built from 13 residues. CDR3 DNA: TGCAGCGTTGAAGAGGAGGCAGAAAATGGCTACACCTTC. It is translated as CSVEEEAENGYTF.

The V and J genes are TRBV5-1 and TRBJ2-3, with D possibly TRBD1 on 5 matching bases. The germline V gene encodes CDR1 SGHRS and CDR2 YFSETQ. Between the trimmed V and J ends, which lost 4 bases and 0 bases, there was a span of 12 bases. There are 15 residues in the CDR3. CDR3 sequence: CASSVVRVSTDTQYF. DNA of the CDR3: TGCGCCAGCAGCGTTGTCAGGGTCAGCACAGATACGCAGTATTTT.

The chain links TRBV3-1 to TRBJ2-1; no clear D. CDR3 length equals 18 residues. V dropped 0 bases and J dropped 6 bases, with 21 bases sitting between them. Germline values: CDR1 LGHDT, CDR2 YNNKEL (reference sequence). The CDR3 DNA sequence: TGTGCCAGCAGCCAAGAAACGGTAGCCCCGATCTTGGGCAATGAGCAGTTCTTC. Translating gives CASSQETVAPILGNEQFF.

This clonotype has a handful of counts. The CDR3 coding sequence is TGTGCCAGCAGCTCCCTTGATTATGAGCAGTTCTTC. Its translation is CASSSLDYEQFF. The chain couples TRBV7-2 to TRBJ2-1; no reliable D call. Deletions cut 4 bases from V and 8 bases from J, with 9 bases between. CDR1 is SGHTA and CDR2 is FQGNSA in the germline V gene. The CDR3 is 12 residues long.

This clonotype was found a few times. This chain connects TRBV5-1 to TRBJ2-3; D gene ambiguous. The CDR3 length is 17 residues. Germline loops: CDR1 SGHRS, CDR2 YFSETQ. The V gene lost 1 base and the J gene lost 0 bases, with 15 bases spanning the gap. The CDR3 sequence: CASSLTRLPRSTDTQYF. The CDR3 nucleotides read TGCGCCAGCAGCTTGACTCGCCTGCCACGTAGCACAGATACGCAGTATTTT.

The V and J genes are TRBV2 and TRBJ2-7, with TRBD1 matching 9 bases. CDR1 SNHLY and CDR2 FYNNEI come from the germline V gene. The J segment lost 2 bases and the V segment lost 8 bases, leaving 7 bases of the junction unmatched. The CDR3 length is 14 residues. CDR3 coding DNA: TGTGCCAGCGGAAGACAGGGGGTGGCCTACGAGCAGTACTTC. As protein: CASGRQGVAYEQYF. Drawing the rest from reference TRBV2 and TRBJ2-7, the complete variable domain is EPEVTQTPSHQVTQMGQEVILRCVPISNHLYFYWYRQILGQKVEFLVSFYNNEISEKSEIFDDQFSVERPDGSNFTLKIRSTKLEDSAMYFCASGRQGVAYEQYFGPGTRLTVT.